These 11 T cell receptor beta chains were sequenced from one sample in a study of cytomegalovirus exposure and HLA in healthy donors. PCR was performed using 60 Vbeta and 13 Jbeta primers. The assay was immunoSEQ multiplex PCR, and TCRdb's table has in-frame clones only and misses some. Seen here are some 140,000 clones, around 78% observed once, and the top ten hold less than 2%. The sample comprised PBMCs. The source of these receptors is a man aged 35 to 55 in good health and CMV-seronegative.

The J gene is TRBJ1-3, the V gene TRBV6-1, with 7 bases aligning to TRBD1. The CDR3 covers 16 residues. Unmatched junction bases numbered 4, after V lost 0 bases and J lost 2 bases. Germline lookup yields CDR1 MNHNS and CDR2 SASEGT. CDR3 residues: CASSEATTGAGNTIYF. Here the CDR3 DNA reads TGTGCCAGCAGTGAAGCCACCACAGGGGCTGGAAACACCATATATTTT.

V usage is TRBV27 and J usage is TRBJ1-4; tentative D call: TRBD1 (5 bases). CDR3 length: 15 residues. Germline-derived CDR1 and CDR2 are MNHEY and SMNVEV (reference sequence). V was clipped by 3 bases and J by 8 bases, with 16 bases between them. CDR3 amino acids: CASSFVQGSVEKLFF. CDR3 DNA: TGTGCCAGCAGTTTTGTCCAGGGCAGTGTGGAAAAACTGTTTTTT. The full variable domain, completed using reference TRBV27 and TRBJ1-4, is EAQVTQNPRYLITVTGKKLTVTCSQNMNHEYMSWYRQDPGLGLRQIYYSMNVEVTDKGDVPEGYKVSRKEKRNFPLILESPSPNQTSLYFCASSFVQGSVEKLFFGSGTQLSVL.

The chain is built from TRBV4-1 and TRBJ1-5; TRBD1 matches at 11 bases. Trimming at V came to 2 bases and at J to 2 bases, leaving 2 bases not matched to a gene. Per germline, CDR1 MGHRA and CDR2 YSYEKL. The CDR3 contains 16 residues. CDR3 nucleotides: TGCGCCAGCAGCCAATCGGGACAGGGGGGCAATCAGCCCCAGCATTTT. It specifies CASSQSGQGGNQPQHF.

V is TRBV7-8 and J is TRBJ2-3, with 8 nucleotides matching TRBD1. In germline, CDR1 is SGHVS, CDR2 FQNEAQ. After removal of 6 bases from V and 6 bases from J, the junction contained 8 bases not matched to a gene. This CDR3 is 14 amino acids long. The chain's CDR3 is CASSTGQGTDTQYF. CDR3 nucleotides: TGTGCCAGCAGTACCGGACAGGGTACGGATACGCAGTATTTT.

Here the CDR3 DNA reads TGCGCCAGCAGCCAGGCGGGACTCAGAGGCAATGAGCAGTTCTTC. Protein: CASSQAGLRGNEQFF. V gene TRBV4-1 combines with J gene TRBJ2-1; maybe TRBD2 (6 bases). Germline CDR1 reads MGHRA; CDR2 reads YSYEKL. This CDR3 spans 15 amino acids. V gave up 3 bases and J gave up 6 bases, with 15 bases separating them.

This clone showed up just a few times. The chain combines TRBV7-6 with TRBJ2-7; D is ambiguous. This CDR3 spans 11 amino acids. Germline CDR1 SGHVS, CDR2 FNYEAQ. Trimming removed 3 bases at V and 7 bases at J, with 7 bases between. CDR3 loop: CASSFSEEQYF. The DNA for the CDR3 is TGTGCCAGCAGCTTTTCAGAAGAGCAGTACTTC.

As for this clone: This same CDR3 is encoded by further DNA sequences in the sample. V and J are TRBV18 and TRBJ2-5; D perhaps matches TRBD2 (6 bases). Looked up from germline, CDR1 is KGHSH and CDR2 is LQKENI. V was trimmed by 2 bases and J by 3 bases, leaving 7 bases between them. This CDR3 spans 13 amino acids. This CDR3 is CASSPTGEETQYF. Here the CDR3 DNA reads TGTGCCAGCTCACCAACGGGGGAAGAGACCCAGTACTTC.

Of note for this clone: The junction departs from the called germline gene at one end, perhaps through a read error. The CDR3 nucleotides are TGTGCCAGCAGCCCGAGCCCCGGGACAGGGCAAGGGACCCAGTACTTC. It codes for CASSPSPGTGQGTQYF. The V and J genes are TRBV27 and TRBJ2-5; TRBD1 matches 9 bases. CDR3 length equals 16 residues. Germline V CDR1 and CDR2: MNHEY, SMNVEV (reference sequence).

The gene calls are TRBV9 and TRBJ2-1, with 7 bases matching TRBD1. There are 15 residues in the CDR3. Germline loops: CDR1 SGDLS, CDR2 YYNGEE. V shed 0 bases, J shed 1 base, and the junction held 1 base outside the gene matches. DNA of the CDR3: TGTGCCAGCAGCGTAGAACAGGGGTCCTACAATGAGCAGTTCTTC. Protein: CASSVEQGSYNEQFF.

The chain recombines TRBV6-1 with TRBJ2-7; TRBD2 matches at 7 bases. Trimming removed 11 bases from V and 0 bases from J; junction bases left unmatched: 10. The CDR3 is 14 amino acids. Per the germline V gene, CDR1 is MNHNS and CDR2 is SASEGT. The CDR3 is CAVKDGRPSYEQYF. For the CDR3, the DNA is TGTGCCGTCAAGGACGGGAGGCCCTCCTACGAGCAGTACTTC.

This clone was seen a handful of times. The CDR3 sequence is CASSPFWGSSYEQYF. CDR3 bases: TGTGCCAGCAGTCCCTTTTGGGGCTCCTCCTACGAGCAGTACTTC. The V call is TRBV27, the J call TRBJ2-7, with a weak D call TRBD1 (5 bases). Germline CDR1 and CDR2: MNHEY and SMNVEV (reference sequence). With 5 bases removed from V and 0 bases from J, the gap between germline ends came to 14 bases. This CDR3 has 15 amino acids.